The 26 T cell receptor beta chains listed next were all sequenced from one sample in a study of T cell changes during pregnancy in multiple sclerosis. Using immunoSEQ multiplex PCR, the repertoire was profiled, and TCRdb retains in-frame clones only, with some absent. In the table there are approximately 63,000 clones, 80% to 95% of which are singletons. The starting material was peripheral blood, obtained in the third trimester of pregnancy. The receptors were sampled from a female donor in good health, enrolled as a control in a pregnancy study.

The genes are TRBV4-3 and TRBJ1-4; 8 positions agree with TRBD1. The length of the CDR3 is 16 residues. Germline V gives CDR1 LGHNA, CDR2 YSLEER. V trimming: 2 bases; J trimming: 8 bases; junction bases outside the gene matches: 10. The CDR3 region has the DNA TGCGCCAGCAGCCAAAGGGGACAGGCCGCCTCGGAAAAACTGTTTTTT. It is translated as CASSQRGQAASEKLFF.

V usage is TRBV11-2 and J usage is TRBJ1-2; no clear D gene. The ends were cut back, 7 bases at V and 4 bases at J, with 10 bases in the middle. Germline V gives CDR1 SGHAT, CDR2 FQNNGV. The CDR3 has 12 residues. CDR3 DNA sequence: TGTGCCAGCACTTGGGCCCCCTATGGCTACACCTTC. It translates to CASTWAPYGYTF.

In DNA, the CDR3 is TGTGCCAGCAGTTCGCCCCGGGACAAATCTCACAATGAGCAGTTCTTC. This encodes CASSSPRDKSHNEQFF. The chain carries TRBV28 and TRBJ2-1; tentative D call: TRBD1 (6 bases). Germline CDR1 MDHEN, CDR2 SYDVKM. Trimming removed 4 bases at V and 5 bases at J, with 18 bases between. CDR3 size: 16 residues.

The chain employs TRBV4-1 and TRBJ2-1; 8 bases agree with TRBD2. V shed 4 bases, J shed 8 bases, and the junction held 10 bases outside the gene matches. Per germline, CDR1 MGHRA and CDR2 YSYEKL. The CDR3 loop spans 15 amino acids. This chain's CDR3 is CASSRPSGGGDEQFF. In nucleotides, the CDR3 is TGCGCCAGCAGCCGCCCAAGCGGGGGAGGGGATGAGCAGTTCTTC.

The chain couples TRBV5-1 to TRBJ2-5, with 12 bases aligning to TRBD2. The CDR3 has 15 residues. The germline gives CDR1 SGHRS, CDR2 YFSETQ. V shed 4 bases and J 5 bases; nucleotides not matched to a gene: 6. This chain's CDR3 is CASSTSLAGGETQYF. CDR3 sequence (DNA): TGCGCCAGCAGCACCTCGCTAGCGGGAGGGGAGACCCAGTACTTC. The variable domain in full, with the rest retrieved from reference TRBV5-1 and TRBJ2-5, is KAGVTQTPRYLIKTRGQQVTLSCSPISGHRSVSWYQQTPGQGLQFLFEYFSETQRNKGNFPGRFSGRQFSNSRSEMNVSTLELGDSALYLCASSTSLAGGETQYFGPGTRLLVL.

This chain uses TRBV2 with TRBJ2-3; D might be TRBD2 (6 bases). Germline lookup yields CDR1 SNHLY and CDR2 FYNNEI. The CDR3 sequence is 13 residues long. V was trimmed by 9 bases and J by 1 base, leaving 11 bases between them. The CDR3 here is CASALARTDTQYF. As DNA, the CDR3 is TGTGCCAGTGCTCTAGCGCGCACAGATACGCAGTATTTT.

The gene calls are TRBV7-2 and TRBJ2-7; TRBD1 aligns across 10 bases. The junction had 15 bases not matched to a gene; V was cut back by 6 bases and J by 7 bases. Germline assignment: CDR1 SGHTA and CDR2 FQGNSA. The CDR3 runs 16 residues. This CDR3 is CASRPPTGQGLREQYF. The CDR3 DNA sequence: TGTGCCAGCAGGCCACCCACGGGACAGGGGTTACGAGAGCAGTACTTC.

The chain carries TRBV11-2 and TRBJ1-1, with 9 bases aligning to TRBD1. Germline-derived CDR1 and CDR2 are SGHAT and FQNNGV. The CDR3 totals 14 residues. J was trimmed by 3 bases and V by 3 bases; bases with no gene match: 2. Written as DNA, the CDR3 is TGTGCCAGCAGCTTTAGACAGGGGGACACTGAAGCTTTCTTT. As protein: CASSFRQGDTEAFF.

This clone was observed a single time. J is TRBJ1-6 and V is TRBV19; D is perhaps TRBD1 (6 bases). This CDR3 comprises 15 residues. CDR1 LNHDA and CDR2 SQIVND come from the germline V gene (reference sequence). V was cut by 4 bases and J by 10 bases, with 17 bases left in between. The CDR3 sequence is CASSTSDRYGSPLHF. The CDR3 DNA reads as TGTGCCAGTAGTACCTCCGACAGGTATGGGTCACCCCTCCACTTT.

V usage is TRBV2 and J usage is TRBJ2-2, with 8 bases matching TRBD1. Germline CDR1 SNHLY, CDR2 FYNNEI. V lost 5 bases, J lost 4 bases, and 9 bases stayed unmatched. The CDR3 has 16 residues. CDR3 nucleotides: TGTGCCAGCAGTCCCCAGGGGGCGGGGAGCACCGGGGAGCTGTTTTTT. This codes for CASSPQGAGSTGELFF.

The chain links TRBV25-1 to TRBJ1-6; 7 bases line up with TRBD1. V lost 3 bases and J lost 9; bases outside the gene matches: 8. The CDR3 covers 15 residues. CDR1 and CDR2 from the germline V gene are MGHDK and SYGVNS. CDR3 coding DNA: TGTGCCAGCAGTGATCTCAGGGGGGTTAGTTCACCCCTCCACTTT. It yields the protein CASSDLRGVSSPLHF.

J is TRBJ2-5 and V is TRBV13; TRBD2 matches 12 bases. Germline V lookup: CDR1 PRHDT, CDR2 FYEKMQ (reference sequence). Trimming cost V 0 bases and J 5 bases; bases outside gene matches: 7. The CDR3 length is 17 residues. The CDR3 protein is CASSLGRLAGVDETQYF. Written as DNA, the CDR3 is TGTGCCAGCAGCTTAGGCCGACTAGCGGGAGTAGATGAGACCCAGTACTTC.

V usage is TRBV11-3 and J usage is TRBJ1-1, with D unresolved. Germline-derived CDR1 and CDR2 are SGHNT and YENEEA. This CDR3 region has 14 residues. Trimming stripped 2 bases from V and 4 bases from J, with 11 bases between. CDR3 loop: CASSLNAGGTEAFF. The CDR3 DNA follows: TGTGCCAGCAGCTTAAATGCGGGTGGCACTGAAGCTTTCTTT.

V and J are TRBV18 and TRBJ1-4; no firm D call. The V and J ends lost 3 bases and 8 bases respectively, with 13 bases between them. The CDR3 runs to 14 residues. Germline V lookup: CDR1 KGHSH, CDR2 LQKENI. CDR3 region: CASSPPPGGEKLFF. The CDR3 DNA reads TGTGCCAGCTCACCCCCCCCAGGAGGAGAAAAACTGTTTTTT.

The chain recombines TRBV6-1 with TRBJ2-6, with D possibly TRBD2 on 6 matching bases. Trimming left V 6 bases short and J 2 bases short, with 8 bases between. CDR1 and CDR2 from the germline V gene are MNHNS and SASEGT. The CDR3 extends over 14 amino acids. Here the CDR3 reads CASSREAGANVLTF. CDR3 nucleotides: TGTGCCAGCAGCAGGGAGGCTGGGGCCAACGTCCTGACTTTC.

The rearrangement links TRBV5-1 to TRBJ2-7; 12 bases agree with TRBD1. The J segment lost 7 bases and the V segment lost 0 bases, leaving 5 bases of the junction unmatched. Germline-derived CDR1 and CDR2 are SGHRS and YFSETQ. This CDR3 region has 15 residues. The DNA of the CDR3 is TGCGCCAGCAGCTTGGAGGGACAGGGGGCTTGGGAGCAGTACTTC. Translation gives CASSLEGQGAWEQYF.

The V and J genes are TRBV7-2 and TRBJ2-7, with TRBD1 identical over 9 bases. V shed 5 bases, J shed 4 bases, and the junction held 3 bases outside the gene matches. The germline V gene has CDR1 SGHTA and CDR2 FQGNSA. The CDR3 loop spans 13 amino acids. The CDR3 region is CASSGTGKYEQYF. The CDR3 DNA is TGTGCCAGCAGCGGGACAGGGAAGTACGAGCAGTACTTC. Looking up the rest from reference TRBV7-2 and TRBJ2-7 gives the full variable domain: GAGVSQSPSNKVTEKGKDVELRCDPISGHTALYWYRQSLGQGLEFLIYFQGNSAPDKSGLPSDRFSAERTGGSVSTLTIQRTQQEDSAVYLCASSGTGKYEQYFGPGTRLTVT.

The chain uses TRBV6-6 and TRBJ2-1; 9 positions match TRBD2. Per the germline V gene, CDR1 is MNHNY and CDR2 is SVGAGI (reference sequence). The CDR3 spans 16 residues. The ends lost 6 bases at V and 7 bases at J; junction bases unmatched: 13. The DNA of the CDR3 is TGTGCCAGCAGCAACAGGGGCGGGGGGGCCGATAATGAGCAGTTCTTC. Translating gives CASSNRGGGADNEQFF.

The V call is TRBV7-9, the J call TRBJ2-1; a possible D gene is TRBD1 (8 bases). The germline gives CDR1 SEHNR, CDR2 FQNEAQ (reference sequence). V lost 4 bases and J 8 bases, leaving 18 bases between the germline ends. The length of the CDR3 is 15 residues. The CDR3: CASSYGTGRGDEQFF. DNA of the CDR3: TGTGCCAGCAGCTACGGGACAGGTCGGGGGGATGAGCAGTTCTTC.

V usage is TRBV7-3 and J usage is TRBJ2-7; possible D gene TRBD1, 5 bases. In germline, CDR1 is SGHTA, CDR2 FQGTGA. The CDR3 consists of 13 residues. With 5 bases removed from V and 2 bases from J, the gap between germline ends came to 10 bases. The CDR3 here is CASSQDSTYEQYF. CDR3 nucleotides: TGTGCCAGCAGCCAAGACAGCACCTACGAGCAGTACTTC.

The V call is TRBV30, the J call TRBJ2-7; the D gene is possibly TRBD1 (5 bases). The CDR3 contains 15 residues. Per the germline V gene, CDR1 is GTSNPN and CDR2 is SVGIG (reference sequence). Trimming left V 3 bases short and J 4 bases short, with 19 bases between. The CDR3 DNA follows: TGTGCCTGGAGATACCTCGATGGGGCGAAGTACGAGCAGTACTTC. Protein: CAWRYLDGAKYEQYF.

Here the CDR3 DNA reads TGCAGCGTGAAAGTAGGGGGAGCTTTCTTT. Residues: CSVKVGGAFF. The J gene is TRBJ1-1, the V gene TRBV29-1, with D possibly TRBD1 on 6 matching bases. V lost 6 bases and J lost 10, with 12 bases in between. CDR3 length equals 10 residues. Per germline, CDR1 SQVTM and CDR2 ANQGSEA.

The genes are TRBV10-1 and TRBJ2-1; TRBD1 agrees at 8 bases. V lost 5 bases and J lost 12; bases outside the gene matches: 9. This CDR3 is 13 amino acids long. From germline, CDR1 is WNHNN and CDR2 SYGVQD (reference sequence). CDR3 residues: CASSQKDRAAQFF. CDR3 in DNA: TGCGCCAGCAGTCAGAAGGACAGGGCGGCGCAGTTCTTC.

In this sample, this clone turned up a few times. This sequence joins TRBV28 and TRBJ1-2; TRBD1 aligns across 8 bases. The germline gives CDR1 MDHEN, CDR2 SYDVKM. This CDR3 is built from 14 residues. V lost 5 bases, J lost 3 bases, and 5 bases stayed unmatched. CDR3 in DNA: TGTGCCAGCAGTGGCACACAGGGGGACTATGGCTACACCTTC. It yields the protein CASSGTQGDYGYTF.

The rearrangement uses TRBV21-1 and TRBJ1-1; TRBD1 was called by the table and not checked on the DNA. TRBV21-1 is labeled a pseudogene. The CDR3 runs 18 residues. The CDR3 reads CASSKLGQGRRVNTEAFF. The CDR3 DNA reads TGTGCCAGCAGCAAACTTGGACAGGGGAGAAGGGTGAACACTGAAGCTTTCTTT.

This clone has only a few counts. J is TRBJ1-5 and V is TRBV28, with D unresolved. The CDR3 contains 12 residues. Trimming cost V 2 bases and J 7 bases, with 6 bases left between them. Germline V gives CDR1 MDHEN, CDR2 SYDVKM. CDR3 bases: TGTGCCAGCAGTTTAGGGAGGCAGCCCCAGCATTTT. It codes for CASSLGRQPQHF.